The 29 T cell receptor beta chains reported below all come from one sample, sequenced in a study of cytomegalovirus exposure and HLA in healthy donors. Amplification used 60 Vbeta primers and 13 Jbeta primers. Only in-frame clones appear in the TCRdb table, and some are missing; sequencing was by immunoSEQ multiplex PCR. The sample contains some 250,000 clones, over 80% of which appear only once. Specimen: PBMCs. The source is a woman aged 40 to 50 in good health and CMV-seropositive.

V usage is TRBV5-1 and J usage is TRBJ1-1; 9 bases agree with TRBD1. V lost 4 bases and J lost 1; bases outside the gene matches: 8. CDR1 and CDR2 (germline): SGHRS, YFSETQ. The CDR3 totals 16 residues. CDR3 sequence reads: CASSHGTGKRNTEAFF. CDR3 nucleotides: TGCGCCAGCAGCCACGGGACAGGGAAAAGGAACACTGAAGCTTTCTTT.

This sequence joins TRBV5-4 and TRBJ2-2; 11 bases match TRBD2. Germline V gene lookup returns CDR1 SGHNT and CDR2 YYREEE (reference sequence). J gave up 8 bases and V 2 bases, and 14 bases lay outside the gene matches. CDR3 length: 18 amino acids. The CDR3 DNA follows: TGTGCCAGCAGCTTCGCCGGGACTAGCGGTTCCTCGTTAGGGGAGCTGTTTTTT. Translating gives CASSFAGTSGSSLGELFF.

About this clone: A read error may produce the germline difference seen at one junction end. The V gene is TRBV7-8, the J gene TRBJ1-1; D possibly corresponds to TRBD1 (6 bases). Germline CDR1 SGHVS, CDR2 FQNEAQ. There are 12 residues in the CDR3. The CDR3 loop reads CASSLQGAEAFF. Here the CDR3 DNA reads TGTGCCAGCAGCCTACAGGGAGCTGAGGCTTTCTTT.

This clone has a single count. V is TRBV6-1 and J is TRBJ2-2, with a weak D call TRBD1 (6 bases). The V end was cut by 7 bases, the J end by 4 bases, with 16 bases between. The CDR3 has 15 amino acids. The germline gives CDR1 MNHNS, CDR2 SASEGT. The CDR3 protein is CASIYHLRGTGELFF. The CDR3 DNA follows: TGTGCCAGCATTTATCACCTCAGGGGCACCGGGGAGCTGTTTTTT.

This sequence joins TRBV7-2 and TRBJ1-4; 7 bases are shared with TRBD1. V was pared by 4 bases and J by 3 bases, with 5 bases of the junction left unmatched. CDR1 and CDR2 (germline): SGHTA, FQGNSA. CDR3 size: 15 residues. DNA of the CDR3: TGTGCCAGCAGCTGGGGGGACAGCTCTAATGAAAAACTGTTTTTT. Protein sequence: CASSWGDSSNEKLFF.

This clone showed up just once. The V call is TRBV15, the J call TRBJ2-2, with TRBD2 as a possible D gene (5 bases). This CDR3 comprises 16 residues. V dropped 0 bases and J dropped 0 bases, with 8 bases sitting between them. Per the germline V gene, CDR1 is LNHNV and CDR2 is YYDKDF (reference sequence). DNA of the CDR3: TGTGCCACCAGCAGAGATCCGGGGTCGAACACCGGGGAGCTGTTTTTT. Its translation: CATSRDPGSNTGELFF.

V gene TRBV29-1 combines with J gene TRBJ2-3; no definite D call. CDR3 length equals 14 residues. Between the trimmed V and J ends, which lost 6 bases and 1 base, there was a span of 14 bases. CDR1 is SQVTM and CDR2 is ANQGSEA in the germline V gene. The CDR3 coding sequence is TGCAGCGTCGAGCGATCCACGGGCACAGATACGCAGTATTTT. The encoded protein is CSVERSTGTDTQYF.

V and J are TRBV30 and TRBJ1-1, with TRBD1 identical over 8 bases. V lost 3 bases to trimming and J lost 4 bases; unmatched junction nucleotides: 10. The CDR3 runs 15 residues. CDR1 and CDR2 (germline): GTSNPN, SVGIG (reference sequence). Here the CDR3 DNA reads TGTGCCTGGAGCGGTTGGACAGGGAGAAGCACTGAAGCTTTCTTT. Its protein is CAWSGWTGRSTEAFF.

This chain links TRBV27 with TRBJ1-4; TRBD1 aligns across 10 bases. The germline gives CDR1 MNHEY, CDR2 SMNVEV (reference sequence). This CDR3 is built from 16 residues. Trimming removed 5 bases from V and 0 bases from J; junction bases left unmatched: 3. The chain's CDR3 is CASSPGQGATNEKLFF. CDR3 nucleotides: TGTGCCAGCAGTCCCGGACAGGGGGCAACTAATGAAAAACTGTTTTTT. Full variable domain (outside the CDR3, taken from reference TRBV27 and TRBJ1-4): EAQVTQNPRYLITVTGKKLTVTCSQNMNHEYMSWYRQDPGLGLRQIYYSMNVEVTDKGDVPEGYKVSRKEKRNFPLILESPSPNQTSLYFCASSPGQGATNEKLFFGSGTQLSVL.

This clone occurred once. Other DNA sequences of this sample code for an identical CDR3. V and J are TRBV18 and TRBJ2-7; D might be TRBD1 (5 bases). The CDR3 has 12 amino acids. The germline V and J ends were trimmed by 6 bases and 3 bases, with 9 bases remaining between them. The germline V gene encodes CDR1 KGHSH and CDR2 LQKENI. CDR3 amino acids: CASSRDSYEQYF. Here the CDR3 DNA reads TGTGCCAGCTCCCGCGACAGCTACGAGCAGTACTTC.

J is TRBJ2-3 and V is TRBV15, with 9 bases matching TRBD1. The V segment lost 5 bases and the J segment 3 bases; nucleotides outside the gene matches: 6. The CDR3 contains 15 residues. CDR1 is LNHNV, CDR2 YYDKDF, per germline (reference sequence). CDR3 protein: CATSGDRERTDTQYF. In nucleotides, the CDR3 is TGTGCCACCAGCGGGGACAGGGAGCGGACAGATACGCAGTATTTT.

V and J are TRBV5-4 and TRBJ2-5; D perhaps matches TRBD1 (6 bases). Trimming removed 2 bases from V and 2 bases from J, with 7 bases in between. This CDR3 is 13 amino acids long. CDR1 SGHNT and CDR2 YYREEE come from the germline V gene (reference sequence). The chain's CDR3 is CASSFDRQETQYF. Here the CDR3 DNA reads TGTGCCAGCAGCTTCGACAGGCAAGAGACCCAGTACTTC.

As for this clone: The same CDR3 arises from other DNA sequences in this sample as well. The V call is TRBV6-5, the J call TRBJ1-6; 8 bases align to TRBD1. Looked up from germline, CDR1 is MNHEY and CDR2 is SVGAGI. This CDR3 comprises 15 residues. Trimming cost V 0 bases and J 7 bases; bases outside gene matches: 2. Here the CDR3 DNA reads TGTGCCAGCAGTTACTCTCAGGGGGCGAATTCACCCCTCCACTTT. This encodes CASSYSQGANSPLHF.

V is TRBV5-6 and J is TRBJ2-2, with D possibly TRBD1 on 5 matching bases. This CDR3 contains 16 residues. V gave up 4 bases and J gave up 7 bases, with 20 bases separating them. Looked up from germline, CDR1 is SGHDT and CDR2 is YYEEEE. The CDR3 DNA is TGTGCCAGCAGCCACACGCCCGTACAGCAGGGCGGGGAGCTGTTTTTT. It translates to CASSHTPVQQGGELFF.

The chain uses TRBV7-3 and TRBJ2-7, with D maybe TRBD2 (6 bases). Germline V lookup: CDR1 SGHTA, CDR2 FQGTGA. With 5 bases removed from V and 3 bases from J, the gap between germline ends came to 14 bases. This CDR3 contains 14 residues. The DNA for the CDR3 is TGTGCCAGCAGCCCTCAGGGACTGGGCTACGAGCAGTACTTC. It yields the protein CASSPQGLGYEQYF. The variable domain in full, with the rest retrieved from reference TRBV7-3 and TRBJ2-7, is GAGVSQTPSNKVTEKGKYVELRCDPISGHTALYWYRQSLGQGPEFLIYFQGTGAADDSGLPNDRFFAVRPEGSVSTLKIQRTERGDSAVYLCASSPQGLGYEQYFGPGTRLTVT.

V and J are TRBV18 and TRBJ1-5; weak D call: TRBD1 (5 bases). In germline, CDR1 is KGHSH, CDR2 LQKENI. The CDR3 contains 16 residues. The ends were cut back, 3 bases at V and 0 bases at J, with 12 bases in the middle. The DNA for the CDR3 is TGTGCCAGCTCACCTCAGACAGCTAATAGCAATCAGCCCCAGCATTTT. Residues: CASSPQTANSNQPQHF.

The chain has TRBV19 and TRBJ1-2, with D uncertain. Germline assignment: CDR1 LNHDA and CDR2 SQIVND (reference sequence). Trimming shortened V by 9 bases and J by 4 bases, and 18 bases separated the two germline ends. The CDR3 contains 14 residues. The DNA of the CDR3 is TGTGCCAGCTCCCTGCTCGGGAGATCCTATGGCTACACCTTC. Translating it yields CASSLLGRSYGYTF.

On this clone: Germline is not matched at one junction end, which may reflect a read error. The chain joins TRBV7-7 to TRBJ2-6; D might be TRBD2 (6 bases). The CDR3 has 20 amino acids. In germline, CDR1 is SSHAT, CDR2 FNYEAQ (reference sequence). CDR3 protein: CASSLLPLYGRHSGANVLTF. The DNA for the CDR3 is TGTGCTAGCAGCTTACTCCCCCTATACGGGAGACACTCTGGGGCCAACGTCCTGACTTTC. Full variable domain (rest looked up from reference TRBV7-7 and TRBJ2-6): GAGVSQSPRYKVTKRGQDVTLRCDPISSHATLYWYQQALGQGPEFLTYFNYEAQPDKSGLPSDRFSAERPEGSISTLTIQRTEQRDSAMYRCASSLLPLYGRHSGANVLTFGAGSRLTVL.

The J gene is TRBJ1-1, the V gene TRBV20-1; D perhaps matches TRBD1 (6 bases). Germline assignment: CDR1 DFQATT and CDR2 SNEGSKA (reference sequence). V gave up 2 bases and J gave up 11 bases, with 9 bases separating them. The length of the CDR3 is 10 residues. In DNA, the CDR3 is TGCAGTGCTAGAAGACAGGTGGCTTTCTTT. Amino acids: CSARRQVAFF.

The rearrangement links TRBV18 to TRBJ1-5; 8 positions agree with TRBD1. Looked up from germline, CDR1 is KGHSH and CDR2 is LQKENI. The CDR3 loop spans 23 amino acids. The V and J ends lost 3 bases and 0 bases, in that order; junction bases with no gene match: 25. CDR3 DNA: TGTGCCAGCTCACCCCAACCCGGACAGGGCGGTCGGTCGGTCGGATTTAGCAATCAGCCCCAGCATTTT. It codes for CASSPQPGQGGRSVGFSNQPQHF. Complete variable domain (other parts from reference TRBV18 and TRBJ1-5): NAGVMQNPRHLVRRRGQEARLRCSPMKGHSHVYWYRQLPEEGLKFMVYLQKENIIDESGMPKERFSAEFPKEGPSILRIQQVVRGDSAAYFCASSPQPGQGGRSVGFSNQPQHFGDGTRLSIL.

V gene TRBV11-1 combines with J gene TRBJ2-7; TRBD2 matches at 11 bases. With 5 bases clipped from V and 2 bases from J, the junction kept 8 bases outside the gene matches. Germline lookup yields CDR1 SGHAT and CDR2 FQDESV (reference sequence). This CDR3 region has 16 residues. The CDR3 protein is CASSTIPGLAAYEQYF. CDR3 coding DNA: TGTGCCAGCAGCACAATACCGGGACTAGCGGCCTACGAGCAGTACTTC.

V usage is TRBV28 and J usage is TRBJ1-4, with D unresolved. This CDR3 region has 14 residues. Germline V gene lookup returns CDR1 MDHEN and CDR2 SYDVKM. The V and J ends lost 4 bases and 4 bases respectively, with 10 bases between them. The CDR3 DNA reads as TGTGCCAGCAGTTCCGCGGGGATTAATGAAAAACTGTTTTTT. Translating it yields CASSSAGINEKLFF.

Concerning this clone: At one end, the junction sequence differs from germline, possibly due to a read error. The chain uses TRBV7-7 and TRBJ2-1, with TRBD2 identical over 10 bases. CDR3 length: 16 amino acids. Germline V gene lookup returns CDR1 SSHAT and CDR2 FNYEAQ (reference sequence). The CDR3 DNA reads TGTGCTAGCAGCCCTCGACTAGCGGGTTCCTACAATGAGCAGTTCTTC. It codes for CASSPRLAGSYNEQFF.

The CDR3 loop is CASSQDVTLAGMGQFF. In DNA form, the CDR3 reads TGCGCCAGCAGCCAAGATGTTACACTAGCGGGTATGGGGCAGTTCTTC. J is TRBJ2-1 and V is TRBV4-1, with 9 bases identical to TRBD2. Unmatched junction bases numbered 12, after V lost 0 bases and J lost 12 bases. Germline V lookup: CDR1 MGHRA, CDR2 YSYEKL. The CDR3 is made up of 16 amino acids.

V is TRBV7-3 and J is TRBJ2-2; maybe TRBD2 (5 bases). Trimming took off 2 bases at V and 4 bases at J, with 11 bases between the two ends. Germline-derived CDR1 and CDR2 are SGHTA and FQGTGA. The CDR3 is made up of 15 amino acids. CDR3 in DNA: TGTGCCAGCAGCTTATCCGGGATCACCACCGGGGAGCTGTTTTTT. Encoded protein: CASSLSGITTGELFF.

The chain carries TRBV2 and TRBJ2-7; D not certain. This CDR3 has 10 residues. Trimming shortened V by 4 bases and J by 6 bases, and 4 bases separated the two germline ends. Germline CDR1 reads SNHLY; CDR2 reads FYNNEI. In DNA, the CDR3 is TGTGCCAGCAGTGGAGGCGAGCAGTACTTC. It specifies CASSGGEQYF.

This clone came up once. One end of the junction varies from germline; a read error may be responsible. The rearrangement joins TRBV5-4 to TRBJ2-1, with TRBD2 identical over 7 bases. This CDR3 comprises 14 residues. Per germline, CDR1 SGHNT and CDR2 YYREEE (reference sequence). DNA for the CDR3: TGTGCCGGCAGCTTCCAGCGGGATTACAATGAGCAGTTCTTC. This encodes CAGSFQRDYNEQFF. The complete variable domain, with remaining parts taken from reference TRBV5-4 and TRBJ2-1, reads ETGVTQSPTHLIKTRGQQVTLRCSSQSGHNTVSWYQQALGQGPQFIFQYYREEENGRGNFPPRFSGLQFPNYSSELNVNALELDDSALYLCAGSFQRDYNEQFFGPGTRLTVL.

The chain carries TRBV11-3 and TRBJ2-5, with TRBD2 matching over 15 bases. Per the germline V gene, CDR1 is SGHNT and CDR2 is YENEEA. The length of the CDR3 is 17 residues. V was clipped by 4 bases and J by 4 bases; unmatched bases: 7. The CDR3 region is CASSSDRGLAGGETQYF. The DNA of the CDR3 is TGTGCCAGCAGCTCAGACCGGGGACTAGCGGGAGGAGAGACCCAGTACTTC.

The chain joins TRBV10-3 to TRBJ2-1, with 10 bases fitting TRBD2. The CDR3 loop spans 12 amino acids. Losses at the gene ends were 10 bases for V and 4 bases for J; bases not matched to a gene: 1. The germline gives CDR1 ENHRY, CDR2 SYGVKD. CDR3 residues: CATAGGYNEQFF. The DNA for the CDR3 is TGTGCCACAGCGGGAGGGTACAATGAGCAGTTCTTC.